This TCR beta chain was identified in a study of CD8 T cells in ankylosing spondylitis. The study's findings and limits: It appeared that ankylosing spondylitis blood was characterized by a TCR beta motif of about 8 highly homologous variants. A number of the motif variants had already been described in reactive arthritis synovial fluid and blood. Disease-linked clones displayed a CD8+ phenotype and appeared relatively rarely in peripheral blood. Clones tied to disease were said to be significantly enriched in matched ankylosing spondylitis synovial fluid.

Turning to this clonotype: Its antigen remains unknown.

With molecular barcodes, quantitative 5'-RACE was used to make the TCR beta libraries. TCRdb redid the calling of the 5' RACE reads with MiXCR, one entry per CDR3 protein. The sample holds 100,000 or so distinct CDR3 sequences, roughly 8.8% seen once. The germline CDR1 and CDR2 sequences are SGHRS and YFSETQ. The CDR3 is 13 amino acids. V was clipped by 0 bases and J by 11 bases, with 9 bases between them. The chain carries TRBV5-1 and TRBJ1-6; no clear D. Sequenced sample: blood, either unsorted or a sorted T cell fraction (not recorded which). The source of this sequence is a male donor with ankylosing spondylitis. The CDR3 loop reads CASSLGTGPPLHF. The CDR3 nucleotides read TGCGCCAGCAGCTTGGGGACTGGGCCACCCCTCCACTTT.